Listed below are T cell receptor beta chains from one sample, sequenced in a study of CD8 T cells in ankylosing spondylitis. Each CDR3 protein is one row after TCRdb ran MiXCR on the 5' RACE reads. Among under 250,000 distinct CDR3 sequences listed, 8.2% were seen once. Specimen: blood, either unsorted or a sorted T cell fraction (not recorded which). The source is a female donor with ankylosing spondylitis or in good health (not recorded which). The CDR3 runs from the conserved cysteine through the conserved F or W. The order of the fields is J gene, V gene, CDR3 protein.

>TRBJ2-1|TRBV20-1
CSARDRVNYNEQFF
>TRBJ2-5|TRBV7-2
CASSKQGRETQYF
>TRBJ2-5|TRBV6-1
CASSPGTGGAKTQYF
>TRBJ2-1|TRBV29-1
CSGQQGSGYNEQFF
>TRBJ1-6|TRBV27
CASRTDKDSPLHF
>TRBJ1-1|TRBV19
CASSVRGPMNTEAFF
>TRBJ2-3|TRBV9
CASSASGGFTDTQYF
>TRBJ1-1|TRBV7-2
CASRGPGRGEAFF
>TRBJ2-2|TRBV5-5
CASSSAGWRSGELFF
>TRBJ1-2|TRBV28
CASLPPGQGIGYGYTF
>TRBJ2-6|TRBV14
CASSPQVGANVLTF
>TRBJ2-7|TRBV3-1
CASSLASGRRGEQYF
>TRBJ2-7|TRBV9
CASSGFGERGHEQYF
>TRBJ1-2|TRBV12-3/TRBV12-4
CASSLESQGAYGYTF
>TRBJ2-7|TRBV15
CATSRVDSHEQYF
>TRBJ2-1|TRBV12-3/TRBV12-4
CASSPNEQFF
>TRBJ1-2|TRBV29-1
CSVDTSGQGGSWTF
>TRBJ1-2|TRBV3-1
CASSQVGGGYTF
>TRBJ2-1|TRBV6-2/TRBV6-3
CAIRGLAGGVGNNEQFF
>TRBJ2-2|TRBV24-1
CATSERQYTGELFF